What follows are 27 T cell receptor beta chains derived from one specimen sequenced in a study of OX40 agonist ivuxolimab in advanced cancers. Measured with immunoSEQ multiplex PCR; TCRdb has only the in-frame clones, and not every one. The sample includes approximately 50,000 clones, approximately 91% of them seen just once. Sequencing was performed on CD4+ or CD8+ T cells sorted from blood, taken in a trial of the OX40 agonist ivuxolimab. Source of these receptors: an adult with an advanced solid tumor such as melanoma, head and neck, liver or kidney cancer.

The rearrangement joins TRBV25-1 to TRBJ2-7; D remains unclear. Germline V CDR1 and CDR2: MGHDK, SYGVNS. V shed 5 bases and J shed 2 bases, with 10 bases lying between them. The CDR3 consists of 13 residues. The CDR3 sequence: CASSMGSAYEQYF. The CDR3 DNA follows: TGTGCCAGCAGTATGGGGTCCGCCTACGAGCAGTACTTC.

The CDR3 DNA is TGCGCCAGCAGGTCGAGGGGGGGCTCCTACAATGAGCAGTTCTTC. As protein: CASRSRGGSYNEQFF. The chain links TRBV5-1 to TRBJ2-1, with D possibly being TRBD2 (7 bases). Germline V gene data show CDR1 as SGHRS and CDR2 as YFSETQ. The length of the CDR3 is 15 residues. Trimming cost V 5 bases and J 0 bases, with 12 bases left between them. Drawing the rest from reference TRBV5-1 and TRBJ2-1, the complete variable domain is KAGVTQTPRYLIKTRGQQVTLSCSPISGHRSVSWYQQTPGQGLQFLFEYFSETQRNKGNFPGRFSGRQFSNSRSEMNVSTLELGDSALYLCASRSRGGSYNEQFFGPGTRLTVL.

The chain is built from TRBV5-4 and TRBJ2-4; unclear D gene. The CDR3 is 12 amino acids. The V gene's germline CDR1 is SGHNT and CDR2 YYREEE (reference sequence). With 4 bases removed from V and 7 bases from J, the gap between germline ends came to 9 bases. The CDR3 coding sequence is TGTGCCAGCAGCCCGGGCGAGAACATTCAGTACTTC. Translating gives CASSPGENIQYF.

The chain has TRBV20-1 and TRBJ2-3; no clear D. This CDR3 spans 11 amino acids. Germline-derived CDR1 and CDR2 are DFQATT and SNEGSKA (reference sequence). Trimming took 3 bases from V and 6 from J, leaving 7 bases between them. The CDR3 DNA follows: TGCAGTGCTAGGGTTGGGGATACGCAGTATTTT. Residues: CSARVGDTQYF.

This chain's CDR3 is CASSDSGGKNIQYF. CDR3 nucleotide sequence: TGTGCCAGCAGTGATTCCGGAGGCAAAAACATTCAGTACTTC. The chain combines TRBV2 with TRBJ2-4; the D gene is possibly TRBD2 (5 bases). Germline CDR1 and CDR2: SNHLY and FYNNEI. The CDR3 totals 14 residues. Trimming shortened V by 3 bases and J by 3 bases, and 9 bases separated the two germline ends. The whole variable domain, remainder taken from reference TRBV2 and TRBJ2-4, is EPEVTQTPSHQVTQMGQEVILRCVPISNHLYFYWYRQILGQKVEFLVSFYNNEISEKSEIFDDQFSVERPDGSNFTLKIRSTKLEDSAMYFCASSDSGGKNIQYFGAGTRLSVL.

The chain links TRBV19 to TRBJ2-3; tentative D call: TRBD2 (5 bases). The V end was cut by 9 bases, the J end by 6 bases, with 7 bases between. CDR3 size: 10 residues. Germline lookup yields CDR1 LNHDA and CDR2 SQIVND (reference sequence). This CDR3 is CASRGDTQYF. CDR3 DNA: TGTGCCAGCCGAGGGGATACGCAGTATTTT.

V and J are TRBV7-2 and TRBJ1-6, with 10 bases identical to TRBD1. Germline V CDR1 and CDR2: SGHTA, FQGNSA. This CDR3 comprises 14 residues. V shed 5 bases, J shed 13 bases, and the junction held 8 bases outside the gene matches. CDR3 protein: CASSRDRGFSPLHF. CDR3 in DNA: TGTGCCAGCAGCCGGGACAGGGGATTTTCGCCCCTCCACTTT.

The chain uses TRBV6-1 and TRBJ2-7; no definite D call. The CDR3 has 10 residues. V lost 7 bases and J lost 3, with 4 bases in between. The germline V gene encodes CDR1 MNHNS and CDR2 SASEGT. DNA of the CDR3: TGTGCCAGCAATAGCTACGAGCAGTACTTC. It specifies CASNSYEQYF.

The chain links TRBV7-3 to TRBJ2-1, with 9 bases matching TRBD2. V was pared by 5 bases and J by 6 bases, with 11 bases of the junction left unmatched. This CDR3 has 16 residues. From germline, CDR1 is SGHTA and CDR2 FQGTGA. The CDR3 DNA sequence: TGTGCCAGCAGCGACACCCCTAGCGGGACAATCAATGAGCAGTTCTTC. This encodes CASSDTPSGTINEQFF.

The chain carries TRBV5-1 and TRBJ1-2; the D is unclear. The CDR3 totals 15 residues. The V gene lost 0 bases and the J gene lost 1 base, with 10 bases spanning the gap. The germline gives CDR1 SGHRS, CDR2 YFSETQ. The CDR3 loop is CASSLGSLINYGYTF. The CDR3 DNA reads as TGCGCCAGCAGCTTGGGATCCCTTATTAACTATGGCTACACCTTC.

The chain couples TRBV2 to TRBJ1-1; D not certain. The germline CDR1 and CDR2 sequences are SNHLY and FYNNEI. The CDR3 runs 14 residues. V was clipped by 7 bases and J by 5 bases, with 17 bases between them. CDR3: CASTTDPRRTEAFF. The CDR3 DNA follows: TGTGCCAGCACAACAGACCCCCGTAGGACTGAAGCTTTCTTT.

V usage is TRBV7-3 and J usage is TRBJ2-7; D remains ambiguous. In germline, CDR1 is SGHTA, CDR2 FQGTGA. This CDR3 is 17 amino acids long. V was cut by 11 bases and J by 4 bases, with 30 bases left in between. In DNA form, the CDR3 reads TGTGCCGGAAATTGGGAAGGCGAGCAATCGATAGTTTACGAGCAGTACTTC. Translation: CAGNWEGEQSIVYEQYF.

The J gene is TRBJ1-1, the V gene TRBV28; D is unclear. Trimming left V 7 bases short and J 5 bases short, with 17 bases between. The CDR3 is 14 residues long. CDR1 and CDR2 (germline): MDHEN, SYDVKM. CDR3 loop: CASTLAQVRTEAFF. The CDR3 bases are TGTGCCAGCACCCTAGCCCAGGTACGGACTGAAGCTTTCTTT. Full variable domain (outside the CDR3, taken from reference TRBV28 and TRBJ1-1): DVKVTQSSRYLVKRTGEKVFLECVQDMDHENMFWYRQDPGLGLRLIYFSYDVKMKEKGDIPEGYSVSREKKERFSLILESASTNQTSMYLCASTLAQVRTEAFFGQGTRLTVV.

The chain has TRBV28 and TRBJ2-5, with 10 bases that match TRBD1. CDR1 and CDR2 (germline): MDHEN, SYDVKM. The CDR3 sequence is 15 residues long. The V segment lost 4 bases and the J segment 5 bases; nucleotides outside the gene matches: 7. In nucleotides, the CDR3 is TGTGCCAGCAGTTCCCTGACAGGGGGCATGGAGACCCAGTACTTC. Its protein product is CASSSLTGGMETQYF.

This chain connects TRBV2 to TRBJ2-4; TRBD2 might be the D (5 bases). CDR3 size: 11 residues. Between the trimmed V and J ends, which lost 7 bases and 15 bases, there was a span of 16 bases. CDR1 and CDR2 (germline): SNHLY, FYNNEI. The chain's CDR3 is CASTGSGKRYF. CDR3 sequence (DNA): TGTGCCAGCACTGGTTCCGGGAAACGGTACTTC.

The chain uses TRBV30 and TRBJ2-7; D not resolved. CDR3 length: 14 residues. Germline V gives CDR1 GTSNPN, CDR2 SVGIG (reference sequence). Trimming shortened V by 2 bases and J by 3 bases, and 14 bases separated the two germline ends. CDR3 in amino acids: CAWSRLDPDYEQYF. The CDR3 bases are TGTGCCTGGAGTCGCCTGGACCCCGACTACGAGCAGTACTTC.

CDR3 DNA sequence: TGTGCCAGCAGCCAAGATTTTACCAGGGGGAATGAGCAGTTCTTC. Translation gives CASSQDFTRGNEQFF. The chain uses TRBV4-2 and TRBJ2-1, with 7 bases lining up with TRBD1. Trimming took 0 bases from V and 7 from J; bases not matched to a gene: 6. Germline V gene sequence: CDR1 LGHNA, CDR2 YNFKEQ. The CDR3 spans 15 residues.

This chain links TRBV27 with TRBJ1-5; 7 nucleotides line up with TRBD1. The CDR3 extends over 14 amino acids. J was trimmed by 6 bases and V by 5 bases; bases with no gene match: 7. From germline, CDR1 is MNHEY and CDR2 SMNVEV (reference sequence). The CDR3 DNA sequence: TGTGCCAGCAGTCCGGACAGGCCTAGTCAGCCCCAGCATTTT. Encoded protein: CASSPDRPSQPQHF.

V gene TRBV11-1 combines with J gene TRBJ2-7; TRBD2 is a possible D gene (6 bases). Germline V lookup: CDR1 SGHAT, CDR2 FQDESV (reference sequence). The V end was cut by 5 bases, the J end by 7 bases, with 18 bases between. The CDR3 length is 14 residues. Here the CDR3 DNA reads TGTGCCAGCAGCCCTGGGGGGTCCTTTGGTGAGCAGTACTTC. Protein sequence: CASSPGGSFGEQYF.

The chain couples TRBV21-1 to TRBJ2-5; the tabulated D call, TRBD2, remains unverified against the DNA. TRBV21-1 is termed a pseudogene. The CDR3 is 17 amino acids. The CDR3 here is CASSKGGVEGTNETQYF. The CDR3 DNA reads as TGTGCCAGCAGCAAAGGGGGGGTGGAGGGAACAAACGAGACCCAGTACTTC.

The chain combines TRBV28 with TRBJ2-3; 11 bases align to TRBD1. CDR1 MDHEN and CDR2 SYDVKM come from the germline V gene. J was trimmed by 3 bases and V by 7 bases; bases with no gene match: 6. There are 15 residues in the CDR3. DNA of the CDR3: TGTGCCAGCATCGGCGGGACAGGGGGGACAGATACGCAGTATTTT. Amino acids: CASIGGTGGTDTQYF.

This clone was detected once. For the CDR3, the DNA is TGTGCCAGCAGCTTATTCGGGCAGGGGGCTAATGAGCAGTTCTTC. It codes for CASSLFGQGANEQFF. The rearrangement links TRBV7-3 to TRBJ2-1, with 8 bases fitting TRBD1. V gave up 2 bases and J gave up 7 bases; unmatched junction bases: 7. This CDR3 has 15 amino acids. Germline V gene lookup returns CDR1 SGHTA and CDR2 FQGTGA.

This clone was seen more than once but under ten times. V and J are TRBV19 and TRBJ2-2; 11 positions match TRBD2. V trimming: 6 bases; J trimming: 1 base; junction bases outside the gene matches: 7. Germline V gene sequence: CDR1 LNHDA, CDR2 SQIVND (reference sequence). The CDR3 covers 17 residues. CDR3 sequence (DNA): TGTGCCAGTAGGTCGGGGCTAGCGGGAGGGAACACCGGGGAGCTGTTTTTT. Protein product: CASRSGLAGGNTGELFF.

The chain has TRBV5-1 and TRBJ2-1; tentative D call: TRBD2 (5 bases). This CDR3 comprises 12 residues. Germline lookup yields CDR1 SGHRS and CDR2 YFSETQ. With 0 bases removed from V and 7 bases from J, the gap between germline ends came to 5 bases. This CDR3 reads CASSLAGNEQFF. In DNA form, the CDR3 reads TGCGCCAGCAGCTTGGCGGGGAATGAGCAGTTCTTC.

The gene calls are TRBV7-9 and TRBJ2-5; D is undetermined. The germline V and J ends were trimmed by 1 base and 1 base, with 7 bases remaining between them. The germline V gene encodes CDR1 SEHNR and CDR2 FQNEAQ (reference sequence). This CDR3 is 14 amino acids long. The CDR3 spells CASSLVVSQETQYF. As DNA, the CDR3 is TGTGCCAGCAGCTTAGTGGTCAGCCAAGAGACCCAGTACTTC.

The chain uses TRBV11-3 and TRBJ2-2, with TRBD1 identical over 8 bases. V lost 5 bases to trimming and J lost 3 bases; unmatched junction nucleotides: 2. The CDR3 covers 14 residues. The V gene's germline CDR1 is SGHNT and CDR2 YENEEA. For the CDR3, the DNA is TGTGCCAGCAGCGAGACAGGGGACACCGGGGAGCTGTTTTTT. Translated: CASSETGDTGELFF. Supplemented by reference TRBV11-3 and TRBJ2-2, the full variable domain reads EAGVVQSPRYKIIEKKQPVAFWCNPISGHNTLYWYLQNLGQGPELLIRYENEEAVDDSQLPKDRFSAERLKGVDSTLKIQPAELGDSAVYLCASSETGDTGELFFGEGSRLTVL.

This clone was recorded once. The V gene is TRBV6-6, the J gene TRBJ2-7, with D tentatively TRBD1 (5 bases). The CDR3 has 15 amino acids. V lost 3 bases and J 4 bases, leaving 16 bases between the germline ends. CDR1 is MNHNY and CDR2 is SVGAGI in the germline V gene (reference sequence). In DNA, the CDR3 is TGTGCCAGCAGTTATGTAAGCGCAGGGATTTACGAGCAGTACTTC. It is translated as CASSYVSAGIYEQYF.